The present TCR beta chain was sequenced within a study of shared clonotypes between healthy human individuals. At the level of the study: Sampling drew on donors who were a couple of women and a few men aged 18 to 49. Study outcomes and limitations: Limitation of the genetic and exposure-history diversity represented came from the few donors.

On sorted subsets, replicate PCRs used about 200 ng DNA, or some 27,000 T cell genomes. Study processing details: Junction-only immunoSEQ sequences carried no quality scores, so filtering differed. Assay: immunoSEQ multiplex PCR; the TCRdb copy retains only in-frame clones and omits some. That table is the source of V, J and clone size, and D and trimming were worked out from the DNA. The sample records 2 million to 2.5 million clones, 95% being singletons. This clone was detected only a few times. The target antigen is unknown. Other DNA sequences in this specimen translate into the identical CDR3. There are 15 residues in the CDR3. Germline assignment: CDR1 SGHDT and CDR2 YYEEEE. V lost 3 bases and J lost 4; bases outside the gene matches: 4.

Sequenced: naive CD4+ T cells sorted from blood. Regarding subset: CD45RA+ positively selected. This chain connects TRBV5-6 to TRBJ2-1, with 10 bases identical to TRBD1. The TCR comes from a young man in good health. CDR3 residues: CASSSGTGAYNEQFF. The CDR3 nucleotides read TGTGCCAGCAGCTCCGGGACAGGGGCGTACAATGAGCAGTTCTTC.